This is a list of T cell receptor beta chains from one sample in a study of PD-1 blockade in mismatch repair-deficient tumors. Method: immunoSEQ multiplex PCR; TCRdb's copy keeps in-frame clones and lacks some. The table includes over 60,000 clones, around 89% detected once. Sequenced here: peripheral blood, sampled 52 weeks after starting pembrolizumab. These receptors all stem from an adult with mismatch repair-deficient cancer. Each CDR3 is given with its conserved first and last residue. Fields, in order: V gene, clone size, CDR3 length, CDR3 protein. For some rows the clone size is stated as once, few or many, or as a class when expanded; others skip it.

>TRBV4-1|NA|16
CASSLRTSGRGYEQYF
>TRBV11-2|NA|14
CASSAGLAGGPLYF
>TRBV12-5|few|16
CASGTLGTGGSNEQFF
>TRBV19|NA|16
CASSIEQGSGSNEQFF
>TRBV11-2|NA|15
CASSLDPGDQYEQYF
>TRBV6-5|NA|13
CASSYSWDQPQHF
>TRBV6-6|NA|14
CASRSTGGNQPQHF
>TRBV11-2|NA|13
CASSLEAYNEQFF
>TRBV27|NA|15
CASSSIPGAYNEQFF
>TRBV7-2|NA|12
CASSLEAGTQYF
>TRBV2|NA|15
CASSVGGALGTTQYF
>TRBV11-2|NA|18
CASSLVGPPWVSYNEQFF
>TRBV9|NA|19
CASSHQEGAALNSGNTIYF
>TRBV10-1|NA|14
CASSESGTDYEQYF
>TRBV4-1|once|14
CASSHPGQGQKLFF
>TRBV25-1|once|16
CASSDPGQGPSNEQFF
>TRBV27|NA|16
CASSTIGLAGKYEQYF
>TRBV28|NA|16
CASSYVRGRTNYEQYF
>TRBV6-1|NA|12
CASTTIPGELFF
>TRBV27|NA|16
CASSSTPDSRNTEAFF
>TRBV19|NA|15
CASSIGPSGTYEQYF
>TRBV7-9|NA|16
CAIRRPDRGNTGELFF
>TRBV7-3|NA|15
CASSVPGHPDEKLFF
>TRBV27|NA|16
CASSLAGPLPTGELFF
>TRBV4-1|NA|14
CASSQAGGGYEQYF
>TRBV7-9|NA|17
CASSFQGGIGVNYGYTF
>TRBV12-5|NA|18
CASGLVPMVPANTGELFF
>TRBV27|NA|19
CASSPTWGQMGFGGNTIYF
>TRBV12-5|NA|14
CASGTGTYTDTQYF
>TRBV2|once|15
CASKGVVIHYNEQFF
>TRBV12-2|NA|18
CASRLPTSGREGTDTQYF